This T cell receptor beta chain was observed in a study of cytomegalovirus exposure and HLA in healthy donors. Overall study results and limits: Using the classifier, cytomegalovirus status was reportedly diagnosed with high specificity and sensitivity. TCR beta chains numbering 164 were designated cytomegalovirus-associated.

Germline V gene lookup returns CDR1 SGDLS and CDR2 YYNGEE. The ends lost 6 bases at V and 4 bases at J; junction bases unmatched: 8. The CDR3 sequence is 15 residues long. Libraries were prepared by immunoSEQ multiplex PCR; TCRdb keeps only in-frame clonotypes and omits some of them. The sample contains 150,000 to 180,000 clones, 65% to 90% of which appear only once. Concerning this clone: Its antigen is unknown.

Sequenced sample: PBMCs. The source of this sequence is a man younger than 35 in good health and CMV-seropositive. This sequence joins TRBV9 and TRBJ1-1; 11 bases match TRBD1. CDR3: CASTRTGGEGTEAFF. The CDR3 coding sequence is TGTGCCAGCACCCGGACAGGGGGCGAGGGCACTGAAGCTTTCTTT. Based on the CDR3 plus reference TRBV9 and TRBJ1-1, the full variable domain is DSGVTQTPKHLITATGQRVTLRCSPRSGDLSVYWYQQSLDQGLQFLIQYYNGEERAKGNILERFSAQQFPDLHSELNLSSLELGDSALYFCASTRTGGEGTEAFFGQGTRLTVV.